Given below is one T cell receptor (beta chain) in context. Its antigen is unidentified. CDR3 length equals 14 residues. The V end was cut by 0 bases, the J end by 3 bases, with 8 bases between. Germline V gives CDR1 MGHRA, CDR2 YSYEKL. Generated by immunoSEQ multiplex PCR, the TCRdb table keeps only in-frame clones and is missing some. The sample lists about 38,000 clones, 70% to 90% occurring once. As for time point: naive CD8 control sorted from an acute-time-point sample. Cells were stained for CD3, CD8 and CD45RO, excluding dead cells. These data originate in a study of CD8 T cells in acute hepatitis C reinfection. Study outcomes and limitations: Regardless of outcome, about twelve public clonotypes appeared, one using V04-02/J02-02.

This TCR derives from a young woman who spontaneously cleared hepatitis C infection. The chain couples TRBV4-1 to TRBJ1-2, with D possibly being TRBD1 (5 bases). Sequencing used naive CD8+ T cells from PBMCs. CDR3 nucleotide sequence: TGCGCCAGCAGCCAAGACAGGGTCGACTATGGCTACACCTTC. This translates into CASSQDRVDYGYTF.